The rows below give T cell receptor beta chains drawn from one sample of a study of T cell responses to AZD1222 COVID-19 vaccine. Method: immunoSEQ multiplex PCR; TCRdb's copy keeps in-frame clones and lacks some. The sample lists about 150,000 clones, roughly 90% occurring once. The sequenced sample was peripheral blood, obtained 28 days after the second AZD1222 dose. The receptors stem from an adult who received the AZD1222 COVID-19 vaccine. The CDR3 runs from the conserved cysteine through the conserved F or W.

>TRBJ2-2|TRBV3-1/TRBV3-2
CASSQDEKGWNTGELFF
>TRBJ2-2|TRBV5-1
CASSFAQDGELFF
>TRBJ1-1|TRBV6-4
CASSDSKLPDRERMNTEAFF
>TRBJ2-3|TRBV7-2
CASSPRQGITQYF
>TRBJ2-1|TRBV19
CASSIQLGTSGRAFSNEQFF
>TRBJ2-7|TRBV2
CASMARQSSEQYF
>TRBJ1-2|TRBV19
CASSIHEGSGYTF
>TRBJ1-2|TRBV7-9
CASSLGGRLTPNYGYTF
>TRBJ2-7|TRBV11-2
CASSFGTFYEQYF
>TRBJ2-1|TRBV27
CASSSSFAYNEQFF
>TRBJ1-1|TRBV9
CASSVAIQGGTEAFF
>TRBJ2-7|TRBV29-1
CSVQGSGGSGYEQYF
>TRBJ2-1|TRBV19
CASSIGALAGIYNEQFF
>TRBJ1-4|TRBV19
CASSTQGWEKLFF
>TRBJ1-2|TRBV19
CASGIDRASGYTF
>TRBJ1-2|TRBV5-5
CASSARTGPGYTF
>TRBJ1-2|TRBV29-1
CSVELGQGYGYTF